One and the same sample provided the 29 T cell receptor beta chains below, sequenced in a study of blood T cell repertoires in COVID-19. Using immunoSEQ multiplex PCR, the repertoire was profiled, and TCRdb retains in-frame clones only, with some absent. The profile shows about 42,000 clones, 70% to 90% of them singletons. Sequences were obtained from peripheral blood. The receptors derive from a human donor in a cohort sampled during active COVID-19.

The gene calls are TRBV11-2 and TRBJ2-3, with D hard to call. Germline loops: CDR1 SGHAT, CDR2 FQNNGV. Between the trimmed V and J ends, which lost 2 bases and 4 bases, there was a span of 13 bases. The CDR3 totals 15 residues. CDR3 region: CASSLTRYQPDTQYF. As DNA, the CDR3 is TGTGCCAGCAGCTTAACGAGGTACCAGCCAGATACGCAGTATTTT.

This clone was seen only once. The chain recombines TRBV3-1 (or the pseudogene TRBV3-2) with TRBJ1-2; D uncertain. With 6 bases removed from V and 8 bases from J, the gap between germline ends came to 22 bases. The CDR3 is made up of 15 amino acids. The V gene's germline CDR1 is LGHDT and CDR2 YNNKEL (reference sequence). CDR3 amino acids: CASRPNGLRARGYTF. The CDR3 region has the DNA TGTGCCAGCAGGCCTAATGGGTTGAGGGCACGAGGCTACACCTTC.

This sequence joins TRBV5-4 and TRBJ1-1; TRBD1 might be the D (5 bases). V was pared by 4 bases and J by 5 bases, with 15 bases between. The CDR3 consists of 14 residues. From germline, CDR1 is SGHNT and CDR2 YYREEE (reference sequence). Here the CDR3 reads CASSPMLGGTEAFF. Written as DNA, the CDR3 is TGTGCCAGCAGCCCGATGCTGGGGGGGACTGAAGCTTTCTTT.

The chain carries TRBV2 and TRBJ2-6; 7 bases map to TRBD2. Trimming took 6 bases from V and 3 from J; bases not matched to a gene: 2. Germline-derived CDR1 and CDR2 are SNHLY and FYNNEI. This CDR3 is 14 amino acids long. CDR3 protein: CASRPGGGANVLTF. The CDR3 nucleotides are TGTGCCAGCAGGCCGGGAGGTGGGGCCAACGTCCTGACTTTC.

This clone appeared once. In nucleotides, the CDR3 is TGCGCCAGCAGCCAAGATTCGAGAGGGGGAGATACGCAGTATTTT. The encoded protein is CASSQDSRGGDTQYF. The genes are TRBV4-3 and TRBJ2-3, with D perhaps matching TRBD1 (6 bases). This CDR3 region has 15 residues. The V gene lost 0 bases and the J gene lost 5 bases, with 12 bases spanning the gap. CDR1 LGHNA and CDR2 YSLEER come from the germline V gene.

V usage is TRBV4-3 and J usage is TRBJ1-2; a possible D gene is TRBD1 (6 bases). This CDR3 is 14 amino acids long. Germline CDR1 reads LGHNA; CDR2 reads YSLEER. V lost 5 bases and J 8 bases, leaving 18 bases between the germline ends. The CDR3 loop is CASSLARGKMGYTF. The CDR3, as DNA: TGCGCCAGCAGCTTGGCGAGGGGGAAGATGGGCTACACCTTC.

This clone came up once. V usage is TRBV9 and J usage is TRBJ2-3; D is perhaps TRBD2 (5 bases). Trimming shortened V by 0 bases and J by 6 bases, and 11 bases separated the two germline ends. The CDR3 covers 14 residues. Germline lookup yields CDR1 SGDLS and CDR2 YYNGEE. The CDR3 DNA follows: TGTGCCAGCAGCGTAGACCTCTCGGGGGATACGCAGTATTTT. It translates to CASSVDLSGDTQYF.

The chain combines TRBV4-2 with TRBJ1-1; TRBD1 is a possible D gene (6 bases). Germline loops: CDR1 LGHNA, CDR2 YNFKEQ. V was shortened by 1 base and J by 4 bases, with 10 bases between the two germline ends. This CDR3 is 14 amino acids long. CDR3 loop: CASSQVSGVTEAFF. CDR3 bases: TGTGCCAGCAGCCAAGTCTCAGGGGTCACTGAAGCTTTCTTT.

The gene calls are TRBV10-3 and TRBJ2-3; D is unresolved. The CDR3 consists of 13 residues. Trimming cost V 7 bases and J 2 bases, with 10 bases left between them. Germline CDR1 ENHRY, CDR2 SYGVKD. CDR3 sequence: CAITGTVTDTQYF. The CDR3 region has the DNA TGTGCCATCACTGGTACGGTCACAGATACGCAGTATTTT.

The V call is TRBV25-1, the J call TRBJ2-3; TRBD2 might be the D (6 bases). Between the trimmed V and J ends, which lost 0 bases and 6 bases, there was a span of 13 bases. Germline CDR1 is MGHDK and CDR2 is SYGVNS. The CDR3 sequence is 15 residues long. CDR3 DNA sequence: TGTGCCAGCAGTGAATATGGTCGGGCGGGGGATACGCAGTATTTT. It specifies CASSEYGRAGDTQYF.

This chain uses TRBV9 with TRBJ1-2, with D perhaps TRBD1 (6 bases). Germline CDR1 is SGDLS and CDR2 is YYNGEE. V was clipped by 4 bases and J by 0 bases, with 13 bases between them. The CDR3 is 15 amino acids. The CDR3 sequence: CASSLMTGSNYGYTF. CDR3 bases: TGTGCCAGCAGCTTGATGACAGGTTCTAACTATGGCTACACCTTC. The whole variable domain, remainder taken from reference TRBV9 and TRBJ1-2, is DSGVTQTPKHLITATGQRVTLRCSPRSGDLSVYWYQQSLDQGLQFLIQYYNGEERAKGNILERFSAQQFPDLHSELNLSSLELGDSALYFCASSLMTGSNYGYTFGSGTRLTVV.

This clone was counted once. The J gene is TRBJ1-2, the V gene TRBV3-1 (or the pseudogene TRBV3-2); a possible D gene is TRBD1 (6 bases). V was pared by 1 base and J by 4 bases, with 7 bases between. CDR1 LGHDT and CDR2 YNNKEL come from the germline V gene (reference sequence). The CDR3 length is 13 residues. Here the CDR3 DNA reads TGTGCCAGCAGCCAAGGGGACATCTATGGCTACACCTTC. It yields the protein CASSQGDIYGYTF.

The chain employs TRBV3-1 (or the pseudogene TRBV3-2) and TRBJ2-7; TRBD1 might be the D (5 bases). Germline V CDR1 and CDR2: LGHDT, YNNKEL (reference sequence). The length of the CDR3 is 15 residues. The ends were cut back, 4 bases at V and 3 bases at J, with 16 bases in the middle. The CDR3 sequence is CASSPELVGLYEQYF. CDR3 in DNA: TGTGCCAGCAGCCCGGAGCTAGTGGGGCTCTACGAGCAGTACTTC.

The rearrangement uses TRBV5-1 and TRBJ2-7; D unclear. Trimming stripped 4 bases from V and 4 bases from J, with 6 bases between. The CDR3 extends over 11 amino acids. Germline values: CDR1 SGHRS, CDR2 YFSETQ. The CDR3 here is CASSAAYEQYF. CDR3 sequence (DNA): TGCGCCAGCAGCGCGGCTTACGAGCAGTACTTC.

The J gene is TRBJ2-1, the V gene TRBV5-4; 9 bases align to TRBD2. V was pared by 0 bases and J by 3 bases, with 1 base of the junction left unmatched. CDR1 is SGHNT and CDR2 is YYREEE in the germline V gene (reference sequence). The CDR3 length is 15 residues. CDR3 coding DNA: TGTGCCAGCAGCTTGGAGACTAGCGGCTACAATGAGCAGTTCTTC. Translated: CASSLETSGYNEQFF.

The genes are TRBV13 and TRBJ1-2; D perhaps matches TRBD1 (5 bases). The CDR3 is 16 amino acids. Deletions cut 2 bases from V and 4 bases from J, with 17 bases between. Germline assignment: CDR1 PRHDT and CDR2 FYEKMQ (reference sequence). For the CDR3, the DNA is TGTGCCAGCAGCTTACGGGTAGGGAGGGACCCCTATGGCTACACCTTC. Residues: CASSLRVGRDPYGYTF.

To note about this clone: Other DNA sequences in this sample translate to the same CDR3. The chain has TRBV19 and TRBJ1-5, with a possible D match to TRBD1 (5 bases). The ends were cut back, 3 bases at V and 6 bases at J, with 15 bases in the middle. Germline V gene sequence: CDR1 LNHDA, CDR2 SQIVND (reference sequence). The CDR3 runs to 15 residues. As DNA, the CDR3 is TGTGCCAGTAGTATTGTGGGGGGAGGTAGTCAGCCCCAGCATTTT. Residues: CASSIVGGGSQPQHF.

J is TRBJ1-6 and V is TRBV15, with 9 bases identical to TRBD1. The CDR3 contains 16 residues. After removal of 1 base from V and 7 bases from J, the junction contained 5 bases not matched to a gene. The germline gives CDR1 LNHNV, CDR2 YYDKDF (reference sequence). CDR3 loop: CATSRARTGANSPLHF. As DNA, the CDR3 is TGTGCCACCAGCAGAGCCAGGACAGGGGCGAATTCACCCCTCCACTTT.

This chain uses TRBV11-2 with TRBJ2-7, with 8 bases fitting TRBD2. The CDR3 is 13 residues long. In germline, CDR1 is SGHAT, CDR2 FQNNGV. Trimming at V came to 1 base and at J to 8 bases, leaving 4 bases not matched to a gene. The CDR3 region has the DNA TGTGCCAGCAGCTTAGGACTAGCGACCAAGCAGTACTTC. Translating it yields CASSLGLATKQYF.

This clone was counted once. The genes are TRBV7-8 and TRBJ2-7; D unclear. The CDR3 extends over 14 amino acids. V lost 1 base, J lost 6 bases, and 13 bases lay in between. The germline V gene has CDR1 SGHVS and CDR2 FQNEAQ. CDR3 protein: CASSLGTGFGEQYF. The CDR3, as DNA: TGTGCCAGCAGCTTAGGTACCGGGTTTGGCGAGCAGTACTTC.

The V and J genes are TRBV19 and TRBJ1-2; 9 bases match TRBD1. V gave up 7 bases and J gave up 4 bases; unmatched junction bases: 16. This CDR3 spans 17 amino acids. Germline V gene sequence: CDR1 LNHDA, CDR2 SQIVND (reference sequence). CDR3: CASIPRTGEGVGYGYTF. The CDR3 DNA reads as TGTGCCAGTATTCCTCGGACAGGGGAAGGGGTGGGCTATGGCTACACCTTC.

Here the CDR3 DNA reads TGCGCCAGCAGCTTGGACCCCATACTAGCGGGGGGGGTCCCCGGAGAGACCCAGTACTTC. It translates to CASSLDPILAGGVPGETQYF. The chain uses TRBV5-1 and TRBJ2-5; 13 nucleotides match TRBD2. Germline V CDR1 and CDR2: SGHRS, YFSETQ. Unmatched junction bases numbered 15, after V lost 0 bases and J lost 4 bases. The CDR3 covers 20 residues. Based on the CDR3 plus reference TRBV5-1 and TRBJ2-5, the full variable domain is KAGVTQTPRYLIKTRGQQVTLSCSPISGHRSVSWYQQTPGQGLQFLFEYFSETQRNKGNFPGRFSGRQFSNSRSEMNVSTLELGDSALYLCASSLDPILAGGVPGETQYFGPGTRLLVL.

The chain combines TRBV7-2 with TRBJ1-6; the D is unclear. V gave up 4 bases and J gave up 5 bases, with 12 bases separating them. Germline lookup yields CDR1 SGHTA and CDR2 FQGNSA. This CDR3 is built from 15 residues. The CDR3 loop is CASSSEPTNNSPLHF. The CDR3 coding sequence is TGTGCCAGCAGCTCCGAACCCACAAATAATTCACCCCTCCACTTT.

The chain links TRBV19 to TRBJ1-1; a weak D match, TRBD1 (6 bases). The germline V gene has CDR1 LNHDA and CDR2 SQIVND (reference sequence). V was shortened by 3 bases and J by 0 bases, with 11 bases between the two germline ends. The CDR3 extends over 15 amino acids. In nucleotides, the CDR3 is TGTGCCAGTAGTATCTCCGGGACAATGAACACTGAAGCTTTCTTT. Its translation is CASSISGTMNTEAFF.

The chain is built from TRBV18 and TRBJ1-5, with TRBD1 as a possible D gene (5 bases). V lost 4 bases and J lost 5, with 9 bases in between. Germline CDR1 KGHSH, CDR2 LQKENI. This CDR3 has 13 residues. The chain's CDR3 is CASSLTGDQPQHF. For the CDR3, the DNA is TGTGCCAGCTCACTTACGGGGGATCAGCCCCAGCATTTT.

Only one count was recorded for this clone. The rearrangement uses TRBV23-1 and TRBJ2-7; the D gene is possibly TRBD2 (6 bases). TRBV23-1 is treated as an ORF (open reading frame) with a function not yet certain. There are 14 residues in the CDR3. V was cut by 2 bases and J by 1 base, with 9 bases left in between. CDR3 DNA sequence: TGCGCCAGCAGTCAAGGAGGGCCTTCCTACGAGCAGTACTTC. Its protein is CASSQGGPSYEQYF.

The rearrangement joins TRBV25-1 to TRBJ1-1; the D is unclear. The V and J ends lost 6 bases and 9 bases respectively, with 20 bases between them. The length of the CDR3 is 14 residues. Germline assignment: CDR1 MGHDK and CDR2 SYGVNS. The CDR3, as DNA: TGTGCCAGCAGACCCTCGGGAGGGTATCCCCAAGCTTTCTTT. Translated, it gives CASRPSGGYPQAFF.

The chain recombines TRBV5-5 with TRBJ1-2; D unresolved. This CDR3 spans 17 amino acids. Germline CDR1 reads SGHKS; CDR2 reads YYEKEE (reference sequence). Trimming stripped 1 base from V and 0 bases from J, with 16 bases between. The CDR3 reads CASSLYAGARANYGYTF. CDR3 DNA sequence: TGTGCCAGCAGCTTGTACGCAGGCGCCCGAGCTAACTATGGCTACACCTTC.

The rearrangement links TRBV20-1 to TRBJ1-5; D is possibly TRBD1 (5 bases). The V and J ends lost 3 bases and 3 bases respectively, with 9 bases between them. There are 13 residues in the CDR3. Germline-derived CDR1 and CDR2 are DFQATT and SNEGSKA (reference sequence). The CDR3 loop is CSASSGTNQPQHF. CDR3 sequence (DNA): TGCAGTGCTAGTAGCGGGACCAATCAGCCCCAGCATTTT.